The 27 T cell receptor beta chains below all came from one sample that was sequenced in a study of blood T cell repertoires in COVID-19 (dated by TCRdb to the early 2020s). The library was obtained by the immunoSEQ multiplex PCR assay. In its TCRdb copy, this immuneACCESS table keeps in-frame sequences only and misses some clones. Where compared with another copy, unresolved V genes explain less than half of these, and the others have no known cause. This sample has fewer than 150,000 clones in its table, and 70% to 85% of those were observed once. Approximately 5.8% of the sample goes to the ten largest clones. Material: peripheral blood. All receptors come from a human donor in a cohort sampled during active COVID-19.

V and J are TRBV5-1 and TRBJ2-5; TRBD1 matches at 12 bases. V lost 4 bases and J lost 6; bases outside the gene matches: 7. CDR1 and CDR2 from the germline V gene are SGHRS and YFSETQ. The CDR3 length is 15 residues. The CDR3 sequence: CASSLGTGGGQTQYF. DNA of the CDR3: TGCGCCAGCAGCCTAGGGACAGGGGGCGGGCAGACCCAGTACTTC.

The chain is built from TRBV27 and TRBJ1-6, with a weak D call TRBD1 (6 bases). The CDR3 sequence is 17 residues long. The V and J ends lost 5 bases and 0 bases respectively, with 14 bases between them. Germline V CDR1 and CDR2: MNHEY, SMNVEV (reference sequence). CDR3 amino acids: CASSRLTGISYNSPLHF. CDR3 nucleotide sequence: TGTGCCAGCAGTCGCCTTACAGGGATCTCCTATAATTCACCCCTCCACTTT.

This clone has a handful of counts. The rearrangement uses TRBV28 and TRBJ2-7, with TRBD1 identical over 9 bases. The V segment lost 10 bases and the J segment 3 bases; nucleotides outside the gene matches: 10. The germline gives CDR1 MDHEN, CDR2 SYDVKM. The CDR3 spans 14 residues. CDR3 nucleotide sequence: TGTGCCACCACTAAACCGGGACAGGGCTACGAGCAGTACTTC. Translating gives CATTKPGQGYEQYF.

This chain uses TRBV19 with TRBJ2-7; TRBD1 matches 8 bases. V shed 6 bases and J 0 bases; nucleotides not matched to a gene: 7. Looked up from germline, CDR1 is LNHDA and CDR2 is SQIVND (reference sequence). This CDR3 region has 15 residues. CDR3 protein: CASSARDRLSYEQYF. DNA for the CDR3: TGTGCCAGTAGCGCCCGGGACAGGCTCTCCTACGAGCAGTACTTC.

The chain employs TRBV28 and TRBJ2-2, with TRBD1 matching over 7 bases. Germline-derived CDR1 and CDR2 are MDHEN and SYDVKM. The CDR3 is 13 residues long. Unmatched junction bases numbered 5, after V lost 8 bases and J lost 5 bases. This chain's CDR3 is CASLYRGTGELFF. The CDR3 bases are TGTGCCAGCCTATACAGGGGTACCGGGGAGCTGTTTTTT.

This rearrangement joins TRBV5-1 to TRBJ2-5; possible D gene TRBD2, 6 bases. Germline-derived CDR1 and CDR2 are SGHRS and YFSETQ. The CDR3 runs to 13 residues. Trimming removed 4 bases at V and 2 bases at J, with 9 bases between. The CDR3 loop is CASSHGGQETQYF. In DNA form, the CDR3 reads TGCGCCAGCAGCCACGGGGGTCAAGAGACCCAGTACTTC.

This clone was detected a few times. The chain combines TRBV6-2 or TRBV6-3 with TRBJ2-5; D call uncertain. Trimming left V 1 base short and J 1 base short, with 7 bases between. Germline V CDR1 and CDR2: MNHEY, SVGEGT. The CDR3 spans 14 residues. The CDR3 sequence is CASSYLSSQETQYF. In DNA, the CDR3 is TGTGCCAGCAGTTACTTATCCAGCCAAGAGACCCAGTACTTC.

The gene calls are TRBV6-2 or TRBV6-3 and TRBJ2-3, with 10 bases that match TRBD1. After removal of 0 bases from V and 6 bases from J, the junction contained 6 bases not matched to a gene. This CDR3 is 16 amino acids long. Germline V lookup: CDR1 MNHEY, CDR2 SVGEGT. The CDR3 sequence is CASSYSLTGGADTQYF. CDR3 in DNA: TGTGCCAGCAGTTACTCGTTGACAGGGGGCGCGGATACGCAGTATTTT.

This sequence joins TRBV11-2 and TRBJ2-7; 7 bases map to TRBD1. The CDR3 is made up of 14 amino acids. The V and J ends lost 6 bases and 0 bases, in that order; junction bases with no gene match: 5. CDR1 and CDR2 from the germline V gene are SGHAT and FQNNGV. The CDR3 bases are TGTGCCAGCAGGGACAGGAGCCTCTCCTACGAGCAGTACTTC. This encodes CASRDRSLSYEQYF. The full variable domain, rest sourced from reference TRBV11-2 and TRBJ2-7, is EAGVAQSPRYKIIEKRQSVAFWCNPISGHATLYWYQQILGQGPKLLIQFQNNGVVDDSQLPKDRFSAERLKGVDSTLKIQPAKLEDSAVYLCASRDRSLSYEQYFGPGTRLTVT.

The rearrangement links TRBV6-5 to TRBJ1-6; 7 bases are shared with TRBD1. The trim removed 5 bases at V and 10 bases at J, leaving 8 bases unmatched. Germline V gene sequence: CDR1 MNHEY, CDR2 SVGAGI. CDR3 size: 14 residues. The CDR3 DNA sequence: TGTGCCAGCAGTAGTAACAGGGGCCGATCACCCCTCCACTTT. Residues: CASSSNRGRSPLHF.

Here the CDR3 DNA reads TGTGCCAGCGGGGGACAGGGGAATGGGGGTCAGCCCCAGCATTTT. Translated, it gives CASGGQGNGGQPQHF. This chain uses TRBV18 with TRBJ1-5; 10 bases agree with TRBD1. After removal of 8 bases from V and 6 bases from J, the junction contained 10 bases not matched to a gene. The CDR3 totals 15 residues. The germline CDR1 and CDR2 sequences are KGHSH and LQKENI.

The chain has TRBV19 and TRBJ2-5, with 8 nucleotides matching TRBD2. V gave up 4 bases and J gave up 3 bases; unmatched junction bases: 7. The V gene's germline CDR1 is LNHDA and CDR2 SQIVND (reference sequence). The CDR3 consists of 15 residues. The chain's CDR3 is CASSTKTSGKETQYF. Written as DNA, the CDR3 is TGTGCCAGTAGTACCAAAACTAGCGGTAAAGAGACCCAGTACTTC.

The chain combines TRBV5-1 with TRBJ2-1, with a weak D call TRBD2 (7 bases). This CDR3 region has 16 residues. Germline V gene lookup returns CDR1 SGHRS and CDR2 YFSETQ. Trimming cost V 4 bases and J 0 bases, with 14 bases left between them. The CDR3 region has the DNA TGCGCCAGCAGCCACGAGGGGGGGAGCTCCTACAATGAGCAGTTCTTC. It specifies CASSHEGGSSYNEQFF.

The rearrangement links TRBV12-5 to TRBJ1-1; no reliable D call. The CDR3 is made up of 15 amino acids. Germline CDR1 reads LGHNT; CDR2 reads FRNRAP. The ends were cut back, 1 base at V and 4 bases at J, with 13 bases in the middle. The CDR3 is CASGLEALRGTEAFF. The DNA of the CDR3 is TGTGCTAGTGGTTTGGAGGCCCTGAGAGGCACTGAAGCTTTCTTT.

This clone appeared a single time. The chain couples TRBV19 to TRBJ2-5; 11 positions agree with TRBD2. Germline CDR1 LNHDA, CDR2 SQIVND (reference sequence). The CDR3 loop spans 15 amino acids. V shed 5 bases, J shed 1 base, and the junction held 3 bases outside the gene matches. CDR3 DNA: TGTGCCAGTAGTTTGGGACTAGCGGCCCAAGAGACCCAGTACTTC. Its protein is CASSLGLAAQETQYF.

This chain joins TRBV3-1 (or the pseudogene TRBV3-2) and TRBJ2-3; D is perhaps TRBD1 (5 bases). CDR1 LGHDT and CDR2 YNNKEL come from the germline V gene (reference sequence). There are 16 residues in the CDR3. Trimming took 6 bases from V and 0 from J, leaving 16 bases between them. CDR3 region: CASSDTIRASTDTQYF. CDR3 sequence (DNA): TGTGCCAGCAGTGACACGATCAGGGCCAGCACAGATACGCAGTATTTT.

The V gene is TRBV6-5, the J gene TRBJ2-7, with TRBD1 matching 7 bases. The germline V gene encodes CDR1 MNHEY and CDR2 SVGAGI. V trimming: 2 bases; J trimming: 1 base; junction bases outside the gene matches: 2. CDR3 length: 14 residues. The DNA of the CDR3 is TGTGCCAGCAGTTACGAGACAGGGTCCTACGAGCAGTACTTC. Translated, it gives CASSYETGSYEQYF.

V gene TRBV28 combines with J gene TRBJ1-4; TRBD1 aligns across 10 bases. V lost 7 bases to trimming and J lost 7 bases; unmatched junction nucleotides: 6. The CDR3 consists of 14 residues. Germline V gene lookup returns CDR1 MDHEN and CDR2 SYDVKM. For the CDR3, the DNA is TGTGCCAGCACCCCGGGACAGGGGTTTGAAAAACTGTTTTTT. Amino acid sequence: CASTPGQGFEKLFF. Full variable domain (outside the CDR3, taken from reference TRBV28 and TRBJ1-4): DVKVTQSSRYLVKRTGEKVFLECVQDMDHENMFWYRQDPGLGLRLIYFSYDVKMKEKGDIPEGYSVSREKKERFSLILESASTNQTSMYLCASTPGQGFEKLFFGSGTQLSVL.

V gene TRBV5-6 combines with J gene TRBJ2-4; TRBD2 matches 9 bases. J was trimmed by 0 bases and V by 4 bases; bases with no gene match: 11. Looked up from germline, CDR1 is SGHDT and CDR2 is YYEEEE. The CDR3 length is 18 residues. CDR3 DNA sequence: TGTGCCAGCAGCGCGGGGGGGACAGTCAGTTTAGCCAAAAACATTCAGTACTTC. Protein product: CASSAGGTVSLAKNIQYF.

The rearrangement joins TRBV27 to TRBJ1-6; 9 positions match TRBD1. After removal of 6 bases from V and 10 bases from J, the junction contained 16 bases not matched to a gene. The germline gives CDR1 MNHEY, CDR2 SMNVEV (reference sequence). The CDR3 is 17 amino acids. CDR3 in amino acids: CASSINYRTGVGSPLHF. For the CDR3, the DNA is TGTGCCAGCAGCATAAACTATCGGACAGGGGTAGGGTCACCCCTCCACTTT.

The chain employs TRBV10-3 and TRBJ2-7; weak D call: TRBD1 (6 bases). The CDR3 runs 15 residues. Germline CDR1 is ENHRY and CDR2 is SYGVKD. Trimming stripped 7 bases from V and 4 bases from J, with 20 bases between. The CDR3 spells CAITRQDRGRYEQYF. The CDR3 DNA follows: TGTGCCATCACCAGACAGGATCGGGGTCGATACGAGCAGTACTTC.

The gene calls are TRBV5-1 and TRBJ1-6; 7 bases match TRBD1. Trimming cost V 7 bases and J 6 bases; bases outside gene matches: 7. From germline, CDR1 is SGHRS and CDR2 YFSETQ. The CDR3 spans 14 residues. CDR3 protein: CASYGTDFNSPLHF. CDR3 DNA: TGCGCCAGCTATGGGACAGACTTTAATTCACCCCTCCACTTT. Full variable domain (missing parts from reference TRBV5-1 and TRBJ1-6): KAGVTQTPRYLIKTRGQQVTLSCSPISGHRSVSWYQQTPGQGLQFLFEYFSETQRNKGNFPGRFSGRQFSNSRSEMNVSTLELGDSALYLCASYGTDFNSPLHFGNGTRLTVT.

The genes are TRBV19 and TRBJ1-2, with 9 bases aligning to TRBD1. The V segment lost 9 bases and the J segment 7 bases; nucleotides outside the gene matches: 3. The CDR3 sequence is 11 residues long. Germline CDR1 LNHDA, CDR2 SQIVND (reference sequence). This CDR3 reads CASQDRGGYTF. CDR3 in DNA: TGTGCCAGCCAGGACAGGGGTGGCTACACCTTC.

The J gene is TRBJ2-3, the V gene TRBV5-1; no clear D. V was shortened by 0 bases and J by 4 bases, with 9 bases between the two germline ends. The CDR3 contains 14 residues. Germline CDR1 and CDR2: SGHRS and YFSETQ. The CDR3 sequence is CASSLGGVADTQYF. In DNA, the CDR3 is TGCGCCAGCAGCTTGGGAGGAGTGGCAGATACGCAGTATTTT.

This sequence joins TRBV30 and TRBJ2-1; TRBD2 matches at 7 bases. Losses at the gene ends were 0 bases for V and 4 bases for J; bases not matched to a gene: 6. This CDR3 is 15 amino acids long. Germline V gene lookup returns CDR1 GTSNPN and CDR2 SVGIG (reference sequence). The CDR3 here is CAWSVPGTTYNEQFF. CDR3 nucleotides: TGTGCCTGGAGTGTACCCGGGACTACTTACAATGAGCAGTTCTTC.

This chain links TRBV19 with TRBJ1-2; D gene ambiguous. V was pared by 2 bases and J by 10 bases, with 14 bases between. Germline CDR1 and CDR2: LNHDA and SQIVND (reference sequence). The CDR3 spans 13 residues. The CDR3 DNA is TGTGCCAGTAGTATAAGCTCGGAGACCTTCTACACCTTC. The encoded protein is CASSISSETFYTF.

The genes are TRBV13 and TRBJ1-2; TRBD1 might be the D (5 bases). The CDR3 length is 17 residues. Germline V lookup: CDR1 PRHDT, CDR2 FYEKMQ (reference sequence). V lost 8 bases and J lost 6, with 28 bases in between. CDR3 sequence reads: CASGYRGLGRGEHGYTF. CDR3 nucleotide sequence: TGTGCCAGCGGTTATAGGGGCTTGGGTAGGGGTGAGCATGGCTACACCTTC.